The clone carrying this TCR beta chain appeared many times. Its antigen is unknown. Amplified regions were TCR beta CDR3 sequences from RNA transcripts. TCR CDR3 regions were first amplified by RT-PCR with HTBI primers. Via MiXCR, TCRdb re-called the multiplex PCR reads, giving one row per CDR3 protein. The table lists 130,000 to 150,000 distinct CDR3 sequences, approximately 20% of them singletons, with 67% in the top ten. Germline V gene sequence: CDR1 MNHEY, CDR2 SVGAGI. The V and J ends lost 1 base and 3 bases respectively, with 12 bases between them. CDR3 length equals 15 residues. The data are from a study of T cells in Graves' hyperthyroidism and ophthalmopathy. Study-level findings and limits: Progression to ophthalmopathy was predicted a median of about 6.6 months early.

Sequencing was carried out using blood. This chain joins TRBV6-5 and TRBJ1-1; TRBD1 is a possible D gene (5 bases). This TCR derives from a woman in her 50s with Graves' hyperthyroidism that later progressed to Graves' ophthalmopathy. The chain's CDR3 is CASSYYRAGYTEAFF. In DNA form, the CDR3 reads TGTGCCAGCAGTTACTATCGGGCAGGGTACACTGAAGCTTTCTTT.